The 18 T cell receptor beta chains below come from one sample, sequenced in a study of blood T cell repertoires in COVID-19. Assay: immunoSEQ multiplex PCR; the TCRdb copy retains only in-frame clones and omits some. The sample lists approximately 150,000 clones; approximately 88% were seen once. Specimen: peripheral blood. The receptors derive from a human donor in a cohort sampled during active COVID-19.

This chain connects TRBV2 to TRBJ2-3; D unresolved. Germline CDR1 and CDR2: SNHLY and FYNNEI. The CDR3 consists of 14 residues. The V end lost 8 bases, the J end lost 0 bases, and 12 bases lay between the germline ends. This chain's CDR3 is CASLAEWSTDTQYF. CDR3 DNA: TGTGCCAGCTTGGCGGAATGGAGCACAGATACGCAGTATTTT.

This sequence joins TRBV28 and TRBJ2-3; D is ambiguous. The germline gives CDR1 MDHEN, CDR2 SYDVKM. Trimming shortened V by 6 bases and J by 7 bases, and 11 bases separated the two germline ends. The CDR3 length is 12 residues. CDR3 nucleotide sequence: TGTGCCAGCAGAACCTATTCAAATACGCAGTATTTT. Protein sequence: CASRTYSNTQYF. Full variable domain (remainder filled in from reference TRBV28 and TRBJ2-3): DVKVTQSSRYLVKRTGEKVFLECVQDMDHENMFWYRQDPGLGLRLIYFSYDVKMKEKGDIPEGYSVSREKKERFSLILESASTNQTSMYLCASRTYSNTQYFGPGTRLTVL.

The rearrangement uses TRBV18 and TRBJ1-2, with 9 nucleotides matching TRBD1. CDR3 size: 19 residues. V dropped 3 bases and J dropped 1; count of bases not matched to a gene: 15. Germline CDR1 KGHSH, CDR2 LQKENI. CDR3 in DNA: TGTGCCAGCTCACCCCGAATTTCGACCGGGACAGGGCTTAACTATGGCTACACCTTC. Encoded protein: CASSPRISTGTGLNYGYTF.

The gene calls are TRBV19 and TRBJ2-5, with a possible D match to TRBD2 (6 bases). In germline, CDR1 is LNHDA, CDR2 SQIVND (reference sequence). The CDR3 is 16 amino acids. Trimming took 4 bases from V and 1 from J, leaving 16 bases between them. This CDR3 reads CASSTLAGSSQETQYF. CDR3 in DNA: TGTGCCAGTAGTACCCTTGCGGGGAGCTCCCAAGAGACCCAGTACTTC.

CDR3 sequence: CASSLDGRDSGELFF. As DNA, the CDR3 is TGCGCCAGCAGCTTGGATGGCAGGGATTCCGGGGAGCTGTTTTTT. V gene TRBV5-1 combines with J gene TRBJ2-2, with D possibly TRBD1 on 5 matching bases. The CDR3 sequence is 15 residues long. V lost 0 bases, J lost 6 bases, and 12 bases lay in between. Germline CDR1 is SGHRS and CDR2 is YFSETQ.

The chain links TRBV6-6 to TRBJ1-2, with D uncertain. V lost 11 bases and J lost 2, with 15 bases in between. The CDR3 is 13 residues long. Germline assignment: CDR1 MNHNY and CDR2 SVGAGI (reference sequence). Here the CDR3 reads CAGSGESNYGYTF. In DNA, the CDR3 is TGTGCCGGATCCGGGGAGAGCAACTATGGCTACACCTTC.

The chain is built from TRBV3-1 (or the pseudogene TRBV3-2) and TRBJ1-6; 7 nucleotides match TRBD1. In germline, CDR1 is LGHDT, CDR2 YNNKEL (reference sequence). The CDR3 contains 17 residues. Trimming at V came to 4 bases and at J to 4 bases, leaving 10 bases not matched to a gene. This CDR3 reads CASSRLEGGIYNSPLHF. As DNA, the CDR3 is TGTGCCAGCAGCCGGTTGGAAGGGGGCATTTATAATTCACCCCTCCACTTT.

V is TRBV9 and J is TRBJ2-2; TRBD1 agrees at 7 bases. The ends lost 4 bases at V and 5 bases at J; junction bases unmatched: 11. The CDR3 extends over 16 amino acids. Germline CDR1 reads SGDLS; CDR2 reads YYNGEE. CDR3 residues: CASSIGTARGTGELFF. CDR3 DNA: TGTGCCAGCAGCATCGGGACAGCTCGAGGGACCGGGGAGCTGTTTTTT.

The chain carries TRBV9 and TRBJ2-3; 16 nucleotides line up with TRBD2. Unmatched junction bases numbered 6, after V lost 0 bases and J lost 8 bases. The CDR3 has 17 amino acids. The germline V gene encodes CDR1 SGDLS and CDR2 YYNGEE. The CDR3 here is CASSVEMGLAGGGTQYF. The DNA for the CDR3 is TGTGCCAGCAGCGTAGAAATGGGACTAGCGGGAGGGGGTACGCAGTATTTT.

This clone was picked up a small number of times. The chain joins TRBV7-9 to TRBJ1-2; D call uncertain. Trimming shortened V by 5 bases and J by 7 bases, and 11 bases separated the two germline ends. Germline V lookup: CDR1 SEHNR, CDR2 FQNEAQ (reference sequence). The CDR3 has 12 residues. The CDR3 nucleotides read TGTGCCAGCAGCCCCCGAGGGTCTGGCTACACCTTC. Encoded protein: CASSPRGSGYTF.

The J gene is TRBJ2-1, the V gene TRBV4-2, with TRBD2 matching 13 bases. With 1 base clipped from V and 8 bases from J, the junction kept 5 bases outside the gene matches. CDR3 length equals 16 residues. Germline lookup yields CDR1 LGHNA and CDR2 YNFKEQ. Written as DNA, the CDR3 is TGTGCCAGCAGCCAAGGACTAGCGGGGGGAGGGGATGAGCAGTTCTTC. Translating it yields CASSQGLAGGGDEQFF.

The genes are TRBV2 and TRBJ2-3; 12 nucleotides line up with TRBD2. The CDR3 loop spans 17 amino acids. V trimming: 1 base; J trimming: 0 bases; junction bases outside the gene matches: 2. Germline V CDR1 and CDR2: SNHLY, FYNNEI. The CDR3 is CASSEGLAGGSTDTQYF. The CDR3 nucleotides read TGTGCCAGCAGTGAAGGCCTAGCGGGGGGGAGCACAGATACGCAGTATTTT.

The rearrangement uses TRBV11-2 and TRBJ2-2, with D unresolved. Trimming left V 5 bases short and J 4 bases short, with 17 bases between. The CDR3 is 16 amino acids. Per germline, CDR1 SGHAT and CDR2 FQNNGV. The CDR3 region is CASSPRLGRGTGELFF. CDR3 DNA: TGTGCCAGCAGCCCCCGGTTAGGTCGCGGCACCGGGGAGCTGTTTTTT.

The CDR3 reads CASSYSGQGNYGYTF. CDR3 coding DNA: TGTGCCAGCAGCTATTCCGGACAGGGGAACTATGGCTACACCTTC. The rearrangement uses TRBV7-9 and TRBJ1-2; TRBD1 matches 9 bases. The CDR3 has 15 amino acids. The V gene end was trimmed by 4 bases and the J gene end by 2 bases; junction bases not matched to a gene: 5. Looked up from germline, CDR1 is SEHNR and CDR2 is FQNEAQ (reference sequence).

This sequence joins TRBV5-4 and TRBJ1-3; D may be TRBD1 (5 bases). V lost 1 base and J 4 bases, leaving 12 bases between the germline ends. Germline V gene sequence: CDR1 SGHNT, CDR2 YYREEE (reference sequence). This CDR3 contains 15 residues. For the CDR3, the DNA is TGTGCCAGCAGCTTGATGGGACTGGAGGGAAACACCATATATTTT. As protein: CASSLMGLEGNTIYF.

The CDR3 is CASSLSRNNEQFF. CDR3 in DNA: TGCGCCAGCAGCTTGTCTAGAAACAATGAGCAGTTCTTC. The gene calls are TRBV5-1 and TRBJ2-1, with D unresolved. The length of the CDR3 is 13 residues. CDR1 is SGHRS and CDR2 is YFSETQ in the germline V gene. V was cut by 1 base and J by 5 bases, with 7 bases left in between.

For this clone: The identical CDR3 is also encoded by other nucleotide sequences in the sample. The gene calls are TRBV5-1 and TRBJ2-1; D possibly corresponds to TRBD1 (6 bases). The CDR3 length is 14 residues. The germline V and J ends were trimmed by 0 bases and 4 bases, with 8 bases remaining between them. From germline, CDR1 is SGHRS and CDR2 YFSETQ. The CDR3 DNA is TGCGCCAGCAGCTTGGGTCAGGGGTACAATGAGCAGTTCTTC. Protein product: CASSLGQGYNEQFF. The complete variable domain, with remaining parts taken from reference TRBV5-1 and TRBJ2-1, reads KAGVTQTPRYLIKTRGQQVTLSCSPISGHRSVSWYQQTPGQGLQFLFEYFSETQRNKGNFPGRFSGRQFSNSRSEMNVSTLELGDSALYLCASSLGQGYNEQFFGPGTRLTVL.

This clone was counted between two and nine times. The rearrangement links TRBV12-5 to TRBJ2-1; TRBD2 agrees at 7 bases. CDR1 is LGHNT and CDR2 is FRNRAP in the germline V gene. The CDR3 has 18 amino acids. After removal of 2 bases from V and 4 bases from J, the junction contained 14 bases not matched to a gene. CDR3 sequence (DNA): TGTGCTAGTGGTTTGCGGGGGTCTAGCGGTACCAATTACAATGAGCAGTTCTTC. Amino acid sequence: CASGLRGSSGTNYNEQFF. The full variable domain, completed using reference TRBV12-5 and TRBJ2-1, is DARVTQTPRHKVTEMGQEVTMRCQPILGHNTVFWYRQTMMQGLELLAYFRNRAPLDDSGMPKDRFSAEMPDATLATLKIQPSEPRDSAVYFCASGLRGSSGTNYNEQFFGPGTRLTVL.